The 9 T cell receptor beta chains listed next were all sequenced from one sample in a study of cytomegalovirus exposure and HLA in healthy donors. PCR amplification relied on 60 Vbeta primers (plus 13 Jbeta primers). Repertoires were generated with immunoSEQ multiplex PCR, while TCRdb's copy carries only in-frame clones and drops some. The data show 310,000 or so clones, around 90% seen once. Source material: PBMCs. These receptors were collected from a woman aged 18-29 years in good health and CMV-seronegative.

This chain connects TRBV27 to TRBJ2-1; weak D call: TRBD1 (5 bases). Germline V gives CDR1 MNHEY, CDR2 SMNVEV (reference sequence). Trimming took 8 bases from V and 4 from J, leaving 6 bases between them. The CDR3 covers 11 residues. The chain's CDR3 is CASRQYNEQFF. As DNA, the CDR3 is TGTGCCAGCCGACAGTACAATGAGCAGTTCTTC.

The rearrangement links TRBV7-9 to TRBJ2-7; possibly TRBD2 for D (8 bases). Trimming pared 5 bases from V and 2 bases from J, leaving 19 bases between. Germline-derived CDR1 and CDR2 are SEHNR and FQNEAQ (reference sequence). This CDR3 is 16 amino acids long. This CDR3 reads CASSPKGGGGTYEQYF. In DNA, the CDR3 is TGTGCCAGCAGCCCAAAAGGGGGCGGGGGGACCTACGAGCAGTACTTC.

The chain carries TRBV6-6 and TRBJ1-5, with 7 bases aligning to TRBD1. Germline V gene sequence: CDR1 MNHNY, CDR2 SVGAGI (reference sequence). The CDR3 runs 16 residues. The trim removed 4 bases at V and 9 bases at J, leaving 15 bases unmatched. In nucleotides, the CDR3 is TGTGCCAGCAGTTCCTATGACAGGGACCTGTCGGGGCCCCAGCATTTT. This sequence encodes CASSSYDRDLSGPQHF.

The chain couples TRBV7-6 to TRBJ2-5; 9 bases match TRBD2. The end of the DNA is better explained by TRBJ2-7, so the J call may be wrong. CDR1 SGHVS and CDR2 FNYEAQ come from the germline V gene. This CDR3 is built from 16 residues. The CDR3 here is CASSLGAGGSTYEQYF. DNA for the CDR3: TGTGCCAGCAGCTTAGGGGCGGGGGGGAGCACCTACGAGCAGTACTTC.

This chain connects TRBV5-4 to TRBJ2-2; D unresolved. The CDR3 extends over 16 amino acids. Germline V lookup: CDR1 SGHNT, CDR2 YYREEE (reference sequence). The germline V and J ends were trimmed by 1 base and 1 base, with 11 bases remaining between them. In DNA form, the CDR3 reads TGTGCCAGCAGCTTGTTAGTTGAAGTGAACACCGGGGAGCTGTTTTTT. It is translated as CASSLLVEVNTGELFF.

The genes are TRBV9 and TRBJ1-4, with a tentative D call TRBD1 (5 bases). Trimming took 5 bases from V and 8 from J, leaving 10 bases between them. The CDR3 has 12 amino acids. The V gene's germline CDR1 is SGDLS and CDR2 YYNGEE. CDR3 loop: CASSGRGEKLFF. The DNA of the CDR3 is TGTGCCAGCAGTGGACGGGGGGAAAAACTGTTTTTT.

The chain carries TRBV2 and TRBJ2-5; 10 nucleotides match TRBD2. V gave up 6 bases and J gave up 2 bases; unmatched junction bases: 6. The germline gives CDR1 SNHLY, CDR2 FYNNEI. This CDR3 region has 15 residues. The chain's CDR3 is CASRGVAGGQETQYF. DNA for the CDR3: TGTGCCAGCAGGGGGGTAGCGGGGGGTCAAGAGACCCAGTACTTC.

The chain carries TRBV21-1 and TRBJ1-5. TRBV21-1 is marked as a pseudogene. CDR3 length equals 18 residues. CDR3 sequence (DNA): TGTGCCAGCAGCAAACTAGAGAGGGATTCTGTCCGTCATCAGCCCCAGCATTTT. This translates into CASSKLERDSVRHQPQHF.

Here the CDR3 DNA reads TGTGCCAGCAGTGAACCTGCGACTGGCGGGGGGCCACCGAGCTCCTACAATGAGCAGTTCTTC. Amino acid sequence: CASSEPATGGGPPSSYNEQFF. V gene TRBV2 combines with J gene TRBJ2-1; 8 positions agree with TRBD2. The CDR3 is 21 residues long. The germline gives CDR1 SNHLY, CDR2 FYNNEI. V gave up 2 bases and J gave up 0 bases; unmatched junction bases: 18.